The clone carrying this T cell receptor (beta chain) was counted a few times. This specimen belongs to a study of identical twins. Germline lookup yields CDR1 LNHDA and CDR2 SQIVND (reference sequence). This CDR3 is built from 14 residues. Unique molecular identifiers were in the cDNA, with template-switch universal primer binding. TCRdb recomputed calls from the 5' RACE reads with MiXCR, one row per CDR3 protein. The sample yields 1.5 million to 2 million distinct CDR3 sequences, roughly 35% seen once. The V call is TRBV19, the J call TRBJ2-7; D is undetermined. The J call is uncertain, as TRBJ2-5 better fits the DNA end. The sequenced sample consisted of cord blood. The origin of this receptor is a newborn girl in good health. In DNA form, the CDR3 reads TGTGCCAGTAGGCTCGACAAATGGTCTGAGACCCAGTACTTC. This codes for CASRLDKWSETQYF.